The TCR beta chain described here comes from a study of cytomegalovirus exposure and HLA in healthy donors. On the study more broadly: The Caucasian-associated ancestry cluster held around 81% of 398 genotyped donors. General study findings and limits: Presence/absence analyses assumed roughly uniform sequencing depth across donors. Accurate prediction of HLA-A and HLA-B alleles (for most subjects) was reportedly achieved from TCR beta sequences.

Both 60 Vbeta primers and 13 Jbeta primers went into the PCR. Some clones are missing from TCRdb's copy, which holds only in-frame ones; the method was immunoSEQ multiplex PCR. The sample shows about 170,000 clones, roughly 72% of them seen only once. This CDR3 region has 16 residues. V shed 4 bases, J shed 6 bases, and the junction held 9 bases outside the gene matches. Germline values: CDR1 SEHNR, CDR2 FQNEAQ (reference sequence). Concerning this clone: The antigen remains unidentified.

The V gene is TRBV7-9, the J gene TRBJ2-2; 9 bases match TRBD1. The TCR sequence derives from a man in his forties in good health and CMV-seropositive. Material: PBMCs. The CDR3 reads CASSWGTGRMAGELFF. Written as DNA, the CDR3 is TGTGCCAGCAGCTGGGGGACAGGGAGAATGGCCGGGGAGCTGTTTTTT.